This T cell receptor (beta chain) was documented in a study of blood T cells in healthy people across ages (dated by TCRdb to the mid-2010s). Describing the broader study: In model experiments, template switching captured about one uniquely barcoded TCR beta cDNA molecule for every two T cells. The donors were split into four age groups: young (average about 16 years), middle-aged (about 40), aged (approximately 59) and long-lived (approximately 89). Donors of different ages were randomly distributed across sequencing lanes to avoid experimental bias. Using the same blood draw, the study looked at two additional independent replicas of 1 million unique cDNA reads for two donors, one aged 18 to 29 and the other aged 80 or older. Age-related changes in TCR beta repertoire diversity were measured in the study by deep sequencing normalized with unique cDNA molecular identifiers. Points the paper makes about the study in general: A strong correlation was found between observed TCR beta diversity and the percentage of naive T cells measured by flow cytometry. Bulk unsorted PBMC profiling prevented conclusive comparison of naive and antigen-experienced compartments. Observed TCR beta diversity per million T cells fell roughly linearly with age, and a significant reduction was already apparent by age around 40. Total diversity estimates from one million sequenced T cells were considered lower bounds and underestimates. Donor CMV infection status was unknown, potentially confounding age-related changes in expanded clonotypes. Compared with the aged group, more naive CD4+ T cells, fewer expanded clones and increased TCR diversity were shown by the long-lived group, suggesting age selection.

Donors were 39 systemically healthy Caucasian individuals from Russia aged about 6 to 100 years. About 10 milliliters of peripheral blood were collected from each donor into EDTA-treated Vacutainer tubes. PBMCs were isolated by Ficoll-Paque density-gradient centrifugation, with at least 6.5 million obtained per sample. Total RNA, at least 5.5 micrograms per sample, was extracted from PBMCs with Trizol reagent. Naive CD45RAhigh/CD27high T cell percentages were measured by flow cytometry on a PBMC aliquot from every donor. Receptor libraries were prepared by 5' RACE. For sequencing, an Illumina HiSeq 2500 was employed. A second PCR of about 6 to 12 cycles was run with a J-beta primer mix and a sample-barcoded 5' primer. Each TCR beta cDNA molecule received a unique molecular identifier from a template-switch 5' adaptor carrying 12 random nucleotides. Each sample yielded at least 3 million CDR3-containing paired-end reads. First-strand cDNA synthesis was performed from all RNA using the Mint cDNA synthesis kit, with priming by a TRBC-specific oligonucleotide. Following uracil-DNA glycosylase treatment, a first 18-cycle PCR with universal primers M1SS and BC2_uni_R was performed on all cDNA. As for the original processing: For normalization, 1 million high-quality reads, each with a distinct molecular identifier, were randomly selected from each sample. Reads sharing molecular identifiers were discarded rather than binned into consensus sequences. CDR3 identification, clonotype clustering and error correction used MiTCR with a Q25 quality threshold and the strictest error-elimination algorithm. A nonparametric unseen species model using Euler transformation provided a lower-bound estimate of total TCR beta diversity. TCRdb cleaned the public reads at Q25 with fastp, built clones with MiXCR and kept in-frame beta chains. Rows merge per CDR3 protein into single entries with the most common DNA and genes. These V and J calls rely on TCRdb rather than the paper's analysis. The sample table lists fewer than 800,000 distinct CDR3 sequences, about 30% of them with a count of one. The biggest ten clones account for 15% of the sample.

Per the germline V gene, KGHDR is the CDR1 and SFDVKD is the CDR2. Trimming removed 4 bases from V and 13 bases from J, leaving 19 bases between the germline ends. The CDR3 starts with the cysteine, ends with the phenylalanine, and has 14 residues. Only the CDR3 DNA stays, 42 bases, in frame from base 1. With regard to this clonotype: Its antigen has not been determined. No base-level quality is on record; no much larger clone is a single base apart.

Source material: blood. The receptor was derived from a woman of 80 years or more in good health. Donor details come from another sample of the same person, matched by shared clones. This receptor chain uses TRBV24-1 and TRBJ2-1, with no D gene named confidently. The CDR3 sequence is CATSEGQAQETQFF. The sequenced DNA is TGTGCCACCAGTGAAGGGCAGGCACAAGAGACCCAGTTCTTC.